This T cell receptor beta chain is from a study of PD-1 blockade in classical Hodgkin lymphoma. At the level of the study: The nivolumab dose that patients received was 3 mg/kg, given intravenously every 2 weeks. General observations from the study: Before treatment, TCR diversity in newly diagnosed patients was reportedly lower than in healthy donors. Complete responders possessed baseline diversity comparable to newly diagnosed patients.

For this clone: Its specificity is not known.

TCRdb keeps only in-frame clones here, not all; method: immunoSEQ multiplex PCR. The sample gives under 30,000 clones, 70% to 90% of which show up once; 0.4% to 0.45% is in the top ten. Germline V gene sequence: CDR1 MDHEN, CDR2 SYDVKM. With 2 bases removed from V and 4 bases from J, the gap between germline ends came to 16 bases. CDR3 length equals 16 residues. Described time point: cycle 4 day 1 (C4D1), after about 6 weeks of nivolumab. Each patient experienced a relapse that followed autologous stem cell transplantation, and brentuximab vedotin exposure varied. Magnetic negative selection was used to purify CD4+ T cells from thawed PBMCs. Complete response, partial response or progressive disease made up the best responses.

The specimen comprised CD4+ T cells from blood, sampled before the fourth cycle of nivolumab. This chain joins TRBV28 and TRBJ2-3, with D perhaps assigned TRBD1 or TRBD2 (5 bases each). The sequence came from a human donor with classical Hodgkin lymphoma. The CDR3 bases are TGTGCCAGCAGTTTAAGTGCGGCCCTGGGGGCAGATACGCAGTATTTT. It specifies CASSLSAALGADTQYF.